Presented here are 22 T cell receptor beta chains from one specimen sequenced in a study of T cells in localized non-small cell lung cancer. Profiling relied on immunoSEQ multiplex PCR, and the TCRdb table lists in-frame clones only, not all of them. The sample shows 25,000 to 35,000 clones, about four fifths of them seen only once. The sequenced sample was peripheral blood, obtained before any cancer treatment. The receptors were sampled from a male donor at least 60 years old with stage III squamous cell lung carcinoma.

The chain employs TRBV7-2 and TRBJ2-5, with D possibly TRBD1 on 5 matching bases. The CDR3 has 14 residues. Germline V gives CDR1 SGHTA, CDR2 FQGNSA. V was trimmed by 4 bases and J by 5 bases, leaving 14 bases between them. For the CDR3, the DNA is TGTGCCAGCAGCTCCCAGGGTGTATGGGAGACCCAGTACTTC. It yields the protein CASSSQGVWETQYF.

V and J are TRBV7-2 and TRBJ2-2, with TRBD2 identical over 13 bases. The junction had 4 bases not matched to a gene; V was cut back by 3 bases and J by 6 bases. Per germline, CDR1 SGHTA and CDR2 FQGNSA. There are 16 residues in the CDR3. CDR3 sequence reads: CASSFRGLAGAGELFF. The CDR3 DNA reads as TGTGCCAGCAGCTTCCGAGGACTAGCGGGGGCCGGGGAGCTGTTTTTT.

The chain recombines TRBV13 with TRBJ2-1; D remains unclear. The CDR3 covers 12 residues. Germline CDR1 reads PRHDT; CDR2 reads FYEKMQ (reference sequence). Trimming pared 1 base from V and 6 bases from J, leaving 4 bases between. The CDR3 spells CASSLEGNEQFF. The CDR3 bases are TGTGCCAGCAGCTTAGAGGGCAATGAGCAGTTCTTC.

The chain joins TRBV7-2 to TRBJ2-1; no definite D call. Trimming cost V 1 base and J 0 bases, with 7 bases left between them. The CDR3 has 15 amino acids. CDR1 and CDR2 (germline): SGHTA, FQGNSA. The chain's CDR3 is CASSLGRDSYNEQFF. The CDR3 DNA follows: TGTGCCAGCAGCTTAGGCAGAGACTCCTACAATGAGCAGTTCTTC.

This clone showed up just once. The V gene is TRBV25-1, the J gene TRBJ2-4, with 7 bases aligning to TRBD1. The V segment lost 3 bases and the J segment 5 bases; nucleotides outside the gene matches: 1. Germline V gene data show CDR1 as MGHDK and CDR2 as SYGVNS. This CDR3 comprises 13 residues. CDR3: CASSEGTENIQYF. The CDR3 nucleotides read TGTGCCAGCAGTGAGGGGACAGAAAACATTCAGTACTTC.

J is TRBJ1-5 and V is TRBV13; D may be TRBD1 (5 bases). Germline values: CDR1 PRHDT, CDR2 FYEKMQ (reference sequence). The CDR3 extends over 13 amino acids. The V gene lost 4 bases and the J gene lost 5 bases, with 9 bases spanning the gap. The CDR3 loop reads CASSWGRDQPQHF. CDR3 sequence (DNA): TGTGCCAGCAGCTGGGGGAGGGATCAGCCCCAGCATTTT.

The chain couples TRBV7-9 to TRBJ2-3; D is unclear. V was trimmed by 5 bases and J by 2 bases, leaving 8 bases between them. The CDR3 has 13 amino acids. The germline CDR1 and CDR2 sequences are SEHNR and FQNEAQ (reference sequence). DNA of the CDR3: TGTGCCAGCAGCGGGTGGACCACAGATACGCAGTATTTT. Residues: CASSGWTTDTQYF.

The chain employs TRBV10-3 and TRBJ1-1; D remains unclear. CDR3 length: 13 residues. Germline V gene sequence: CDR1 ENHRY, CDR2 SYGVKD. Trimming shortened V by 2 bases and J by 0 bases, and 4 bases separated the two germline ends. The CDR3 here is CAISEGVNTEAFF. DNA of the CDR3: TGTGCCATCAGTGAGGGTGTGAACACTGAAGCTTTCTTT.

This clone was observed a handful of times. The rearrangement links TRBV5-6 to TRBJ2-2; 11 nucleotides align to TRBD2. The CDR3 loop spans 18 amino acids. The ends lost 4 bases at V and 1 base at J; junction bases unmatched: 9. CDR1 and CDR2 from the germline V gene are SGHDT and YYEEEE. The CDR3 region is CASSPLGLADQNTGELFF. CDR3 DNA: TGTGCCAGCAGCCCATTGGGACTAGCGGACCAGAACACCGGGGAGCTGTTTTTT.

This clone was detected a few times. The chain carries TRBV7-2 and TRBJ1-5; possibly TRBD1 for D (5 bases). Germline V CDR1 and CDR2: SGHTA, FQGNSA. The CDR3 is made up of 15 amino acids. Trimming took 4 bases from V and 7 from J, leaving 17 bases between them. The CDR3 region is CASSSHGGAGQPQHF. The CDR3 region has the DNA TGTGCCAGCAGCTCCCACGGCGGGGCGGGGCAGCCCCAGCATTTT.

The chain has TRBV19 and TRBJ1-1; D uncertain. V was shortened by 3 bases and J by 1 base, with 12 bases between the two germline ends. Looked up from germline, CDR1 is LNHDA and CDR2 is SQIVND (reference sequence). The CDR3 runs 15 residues. CDR3 sequence: CASSMYPEGNTEAFF. The CDR3 DNA is TGTGCCAGTAGTATGTATCCGGAGGGGAACACTGAAGCTTTCTTT.

A few counts support this clone. V and J are TRBV5-4 and TRBJ2-1; D ambiguous. CDR1 SGHNT and CDR2 YYREEE come from the germline V gene (reference sequence). With 4 bases removed from V and 5 bases from J, the gap between germline ends came to 13 bases. The CDR3 extends over 14 amino acids. The CDR3 DNA is TGTGCCAGCAGCACGCCTACCAACGACAATGAGCAGTTCTTC. It specifies CASSTPTNDNEQFF.

The gene calls are TRBV5-3 and TRBJ2-2, with D perhaps matching TRBD1 (5 bases). TRBV5-3 is marked as an open reading frame, function uncertain. The germline V and J ends were trimmed by 4 bases and 4 bases, with 17 bases remaining between them. The CDR3 loop spans 16 amino acids. The CDR3 loop is CARSASRVGVTGELFF. For the CDR3, the DNA is TGTGCCAGAAGCGCCAGCAGGGTAGGGGTCACCGGGGAGCTGTTTTTT.

The sample holds one count of this clone. The chain links TRBV11-2 to TRBJ1-2, with a weak D call TRBD1 (5 bases). Germline V CDR1 and CDR2: SGHAT, FQNNGV. The CDR3 runs to 16 residues. The V gene lost 6 bases and the J gene lost 3 bases, with 20 bases spanning the gap. Here the CDR3 DNA reads TGTGCCAGCAGTGGTAGACAGAATTACTCATACTATGGCTACACCTTC. Residues: CASSGRQNYSYYGYTF.

J is TRBJ2-1 and V is TRBV5-1; possibly TRBD2 for D (6 bases). V lost 4 bases and J 2 bases, leaving 10 bases between the germline ends. Germline V lookup: CDR1 SGHRS, CDR2 YFSETQ. The CDR3 totals 14 residues. CDR3 nucleotide sequence: TGCGCCAGCAGCCCGGGGACTCCCTACAATGAGCAGTTCTTC. Translated: CASSPGTPYNEQFF.

V gene TRBV5-6 combines with J gene TRBJ1-4; D is uncertain. Germline lookup yields CDR1 SGHDT and CDR2 YYEEEE. Trimming stripped 3 bases from V and 7 bases from J, with 19 bases between. The CDR3 is 16 residues long. The chain's CDR3 is CASSSRFERAGEKLFF. The CDR3 bases are TGTGCCAGCAGCTCCCGCTTCGAGAGGGCGGGTGAAAAACTGTTTTTT.

The CDR3 protein is CASSAGGGAENEQFF. The CDR3 DNA is TGTGCCAGCAGTGCTGGCGGGGGGGCCGAGAATGAGCAGTTCTTC. The rearrangement links TRBV25-1 to TRBJ2-1; 9 bases align to TRBD2. Trimming at V came to 4 bases and at J to 7 bases, leaving 8 bases not matched to a gene. This CDR3 comprises 15 residues. Germline CDR1 MGHDK, CDR2 SYGVNS.

This clone was observed a single time. DNA for the CDR3: TGTGCCAGCAGCCCGACTAGCGCTAGCTCCTACGAGCAGTACTTC. Its protein product is CASSPTSASSYEQYF. The V and J genes are TRBV11-2 and TRBJ2-7, with 8 bases identical to TRBD2. Losses at the gene ends were 5 bases for V and 0 bases for J; bases not matched to a gene: 6. The CDR3 has 15 residues. CDR1 is SGHAT and CDR2 is FQNNGV in the germline V gene.

The chain has TRBV18 and TRBJ1-3; maybe TRBD1 (5 bases). Trimming removed 3 bases at V and 0 bases at J, with 15 bases between. Germline loops: CDR1 KGHSH, CDR2 LQKENI. The CDR3 is 17 residues long. The CDR3 is CASSPQATGGSGNTIYF. The CDR3 DNA reads TGTGCCAGCTCACCTCAAGCGACTGGGGGCTCTGGAAACACCATATATTTT.

In its sample, this clone was seen a few times. The chain has TRBV6-5 and TRBJ2-7; 7 nucleotides agree with TRBD1. The CDR3 has 13 residues. The J segment lost 3 bases and the V segment lost 4 bases, leaving 3 bases of the junction unmatched. CDR1 MNHEY and CDR2 SVGAGI come from the germline V gene. The CDR3 protein is CASSWDRDYEQYF. The CDR3 DNA sequence: TGTGCCAGCAGTTGGGACAGAGACTACGAGCAGTACTTC.

This clone was seen a single time. The CDR3 region has the DNA TGTGCCAGCTCACCCGGGGGCAGTTACAATGAGCAGTTCTTC. It codes for CASSPGGSYNEQFF. This chain joins TRBV18 and TRBJ2-1, with D possibly being TRBD1 or TRBD2 (6 bases each). Germline CDR1 KGHSH, CDR2 LQKENI. The CDR3 is 14 residues long. V was cut by 3 bases and J by 4 bases, with 10 bases left in between.

The chain uses TRBV2 and TRBJ2-7; 8 bases agree with TRBD2. V shed 4 bases and J 7 bases; nucleotides not matched to a gene: 9. The V gene's germline CDR1 is SNHLY and CDR2 FYNNEI. This CDR3 comprises 14 residues. The CDR3 sequence: CASSGGLEVTEQYF. The DNA of the CDR3 is TGTGCCAGCAGTGGGGGACTAGAGGTAACGGAGCAGTACTTC. Full variable domain (missing parts from reference TRBV2 and TRBJ2-7): EPEVTQTPSHQVTQMGQEVILRCVPISNHLYFYWYRQILGQKVEFLVSFYNNEISEKSEIFDDQFSVERPDGSNFTLKIRSTKLEDSAMYFCASSGGLEVTEQYFGPGTRLTVT.